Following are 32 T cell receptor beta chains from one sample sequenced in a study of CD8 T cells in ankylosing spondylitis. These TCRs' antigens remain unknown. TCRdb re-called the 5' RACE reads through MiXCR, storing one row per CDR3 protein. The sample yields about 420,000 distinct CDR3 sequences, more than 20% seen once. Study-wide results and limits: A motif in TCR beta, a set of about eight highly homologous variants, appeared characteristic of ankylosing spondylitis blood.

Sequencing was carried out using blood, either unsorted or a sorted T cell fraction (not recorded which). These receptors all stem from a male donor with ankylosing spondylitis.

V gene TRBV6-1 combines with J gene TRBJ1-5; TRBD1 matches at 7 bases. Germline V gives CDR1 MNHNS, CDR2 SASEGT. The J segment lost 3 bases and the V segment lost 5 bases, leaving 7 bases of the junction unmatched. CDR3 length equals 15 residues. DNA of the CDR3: TGTGCCAGCAGTCAACGGGACAGCTCCAATCAGCCCCAGCATTTT. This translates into CASSQRDSSNQPQHF.

The CDR3 loop is CASTGGIGQPQHF. CDR3 nucleotide sequence: TGTGCCAGCACGGGGGGGATTGGCCAGCCCCAGCATTTT. The chain uses TRBV2 and TRBJ1-5; D perhaps matches TRBD1 (5 bases). V gave up 7 bases and J gave up 7 bases, with 14 bases separating them. Germline CDR1 and CDR2: SNHLY and FYNNEI. CDR3 length: 13 residues.

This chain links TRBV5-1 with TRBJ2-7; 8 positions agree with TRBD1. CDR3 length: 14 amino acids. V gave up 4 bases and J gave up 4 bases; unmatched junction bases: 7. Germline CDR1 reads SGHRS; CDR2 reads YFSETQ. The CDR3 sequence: CASSEDRVSYEQYF. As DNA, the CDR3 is TGCGCCAGCAGCGAGGACAGGGTATCTTACGAGCAGTACTTC.

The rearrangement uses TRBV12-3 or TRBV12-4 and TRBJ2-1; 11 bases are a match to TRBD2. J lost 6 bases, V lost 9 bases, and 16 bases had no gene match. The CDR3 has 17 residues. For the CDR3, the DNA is TGTGCCAGAAGTCCTCAAAGGGGGACTAGCGGATTCAATGAGCAGTTCTTC. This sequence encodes CARSPQRGTSGFNEQFF.

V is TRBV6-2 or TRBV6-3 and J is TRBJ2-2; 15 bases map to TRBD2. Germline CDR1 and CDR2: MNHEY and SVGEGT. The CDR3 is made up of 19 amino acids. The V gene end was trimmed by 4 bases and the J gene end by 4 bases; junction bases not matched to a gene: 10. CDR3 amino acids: CASSSLGLAGGFITGELFF. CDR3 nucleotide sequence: TGTGCCAGCAGTTCCCTCGGACTAGCGGGAGGGTTTATCACCGGGGAGCTGTTTTTT.

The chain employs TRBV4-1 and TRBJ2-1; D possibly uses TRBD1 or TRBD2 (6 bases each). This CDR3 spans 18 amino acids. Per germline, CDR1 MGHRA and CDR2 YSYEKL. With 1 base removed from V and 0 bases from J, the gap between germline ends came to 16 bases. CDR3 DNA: TGCGCCAGCAGCCAAGGTGCTGGAGGGGGTAGCTCCTACAATGAGCAGTTCTTC. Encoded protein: CASSQGAGGGSSYNEQFF.

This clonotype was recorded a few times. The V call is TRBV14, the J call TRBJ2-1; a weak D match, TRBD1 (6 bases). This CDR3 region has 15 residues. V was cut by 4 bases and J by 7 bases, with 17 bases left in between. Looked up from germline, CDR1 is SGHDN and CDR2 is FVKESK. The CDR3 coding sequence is TGTGCCAGCAGCCCTCTTGGACAGAGAGGGAATGAGCAGTTCTTC. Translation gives CASSPLGQRGNEQFF.

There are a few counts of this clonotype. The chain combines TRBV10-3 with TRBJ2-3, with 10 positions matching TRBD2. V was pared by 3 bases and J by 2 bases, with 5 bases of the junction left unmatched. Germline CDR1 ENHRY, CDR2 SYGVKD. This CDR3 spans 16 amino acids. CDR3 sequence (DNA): TGTGCCATCAGTGACCCCCTAGCGGGAGTCACAGATACGCAGTATTTT. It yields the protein CAISDPLAGVTDTQYF.

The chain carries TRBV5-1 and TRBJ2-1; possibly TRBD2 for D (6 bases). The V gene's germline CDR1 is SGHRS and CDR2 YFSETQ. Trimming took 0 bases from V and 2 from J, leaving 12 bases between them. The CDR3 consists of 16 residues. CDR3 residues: CASSLVLAKTYNEQFF. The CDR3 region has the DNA TGCGCCAGCAGCTTGGTCCTAGCGAAAACCTACAATGAGCAGTTCTTC.

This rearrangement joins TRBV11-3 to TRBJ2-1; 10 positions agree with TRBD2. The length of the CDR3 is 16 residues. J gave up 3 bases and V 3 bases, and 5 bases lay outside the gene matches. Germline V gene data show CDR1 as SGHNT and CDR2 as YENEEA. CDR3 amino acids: CASSFSSGGYYNEQFF. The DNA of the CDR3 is TGTGCCAGCAGCTTTTCTAGCGGGGGATACTACAATGAGCAGTTCTTC.

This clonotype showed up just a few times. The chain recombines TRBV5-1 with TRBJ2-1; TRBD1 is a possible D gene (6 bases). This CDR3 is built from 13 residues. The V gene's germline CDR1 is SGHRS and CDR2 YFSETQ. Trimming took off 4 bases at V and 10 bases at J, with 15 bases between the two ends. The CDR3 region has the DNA TGCGCCAGCAGCACAGGGACCGACAGAGAGCAGTTCTTC. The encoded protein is CASSTGTDREQFF.

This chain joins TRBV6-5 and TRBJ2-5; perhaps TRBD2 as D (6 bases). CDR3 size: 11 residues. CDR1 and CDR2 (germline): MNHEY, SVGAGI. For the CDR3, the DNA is TGTTCGACCGGGGGTCGAGAGACCCAGTACTTC. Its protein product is CSTGGRETQYF.

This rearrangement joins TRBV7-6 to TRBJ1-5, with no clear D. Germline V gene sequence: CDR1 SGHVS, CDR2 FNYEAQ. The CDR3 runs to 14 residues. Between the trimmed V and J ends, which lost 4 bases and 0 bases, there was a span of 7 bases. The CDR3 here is CASSSQFSNQPQHF. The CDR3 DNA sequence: TGTGCCAGCAGCTCCCAGTTTAGCAATCAGCCCCAGCATTTT.

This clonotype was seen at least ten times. The CDR3 here is CASSPGNAGDEQFF. The CDR3 DNA reads as TGTGCCAGCAGTCCCGGAAACGCAGGGGATGAGCAGTTCTTC. The chain has TRBV6-2 or TRBV6-3 and TRBJ2-1, with D perhaps matching TRBD1 (6 bases). V was pared by 5 bases and J by 8 bases, with 16 bases between. This CDR3 comprises 14 residues. Germline lookup yields CDR1 MNHEY and CDR2 SVGEGT.

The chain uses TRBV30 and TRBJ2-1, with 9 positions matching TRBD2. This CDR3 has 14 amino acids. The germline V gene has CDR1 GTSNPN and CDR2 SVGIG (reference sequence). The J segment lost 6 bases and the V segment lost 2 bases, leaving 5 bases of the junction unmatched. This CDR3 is CAWSRLAGVNEQFF. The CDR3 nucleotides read TGTGCCTGGAGTAGGTTAGCGGGGGTCAATGAGCAGTTCTTC.

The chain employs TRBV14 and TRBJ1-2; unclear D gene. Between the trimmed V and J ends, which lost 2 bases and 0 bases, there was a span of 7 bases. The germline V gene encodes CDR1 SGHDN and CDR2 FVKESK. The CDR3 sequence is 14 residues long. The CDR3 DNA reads TGTGCCAGCAGCCAATGGGGTTCTAACTATGGCTACACCTTC. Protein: CASSQWGSNYGYTF.

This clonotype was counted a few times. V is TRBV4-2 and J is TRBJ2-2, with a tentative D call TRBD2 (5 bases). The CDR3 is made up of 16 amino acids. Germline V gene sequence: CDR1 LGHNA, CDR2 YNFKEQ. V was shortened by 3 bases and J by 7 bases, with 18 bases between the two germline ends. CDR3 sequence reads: CASSQLLASSSGELFF. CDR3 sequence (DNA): TGTGCCAGCAGCCAGCTGTTAGCGTCTTCAAGCGGGGAGCTGTTTTTT.

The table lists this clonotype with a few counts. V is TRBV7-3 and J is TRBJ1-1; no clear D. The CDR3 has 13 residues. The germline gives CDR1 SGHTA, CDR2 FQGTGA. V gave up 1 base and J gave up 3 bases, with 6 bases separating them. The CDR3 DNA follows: TGTGCCAGCAGCTTAAGGTTGGACACTGAAGCTTTCTTT. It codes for CASSLRLDTEAFF.

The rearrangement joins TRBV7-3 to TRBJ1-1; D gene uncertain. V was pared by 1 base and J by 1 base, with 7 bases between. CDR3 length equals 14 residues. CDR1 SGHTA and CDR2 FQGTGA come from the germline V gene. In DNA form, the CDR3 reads TGTGCCAGCAGCTTAAATGCAGGGAACACTGAAGCTTTCTTT. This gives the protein CASSLNAGNTEAFF.

The CDR3 sequence: CASSQDSSRISYEQYF. The CDR3 nucleotides are TGTGCCAGCAGCCAAGATTCTAGCAGGATTTCCTACGAGCAGTACTTC. This sequence joins TRBV14 and TRBJ2-7; perhaps TRBD2 as D (5 bases). The ends were cut back, 0 bases at V and 1 base at J, with 13 bases in the middle. CDR3 length: 16 residues. The V gene's germline CDR1 is SGHDN and CDR2 FVKESK.

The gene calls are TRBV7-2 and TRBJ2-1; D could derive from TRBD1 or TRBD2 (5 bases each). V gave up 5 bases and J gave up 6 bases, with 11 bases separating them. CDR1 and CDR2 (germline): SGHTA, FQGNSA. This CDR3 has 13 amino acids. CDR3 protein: CASSTWGSNEQFF. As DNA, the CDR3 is TGTGCCAGCAGCACTTGGGGGTCCAATGAGCAGTTCTTC.

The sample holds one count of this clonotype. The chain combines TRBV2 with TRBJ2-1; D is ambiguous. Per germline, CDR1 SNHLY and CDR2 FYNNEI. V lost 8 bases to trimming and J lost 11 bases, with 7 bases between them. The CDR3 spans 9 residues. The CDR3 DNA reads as TGTGCCAGCCCGTCTCAGCAGTTCTTC. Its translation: CASPSQQFF.

CDR3 amino acids: CASSKVRVTSYEQYF. Here the CDR3 DNA reads TGTGCCAGCAGCAAAGTCCGGGTCACCTCCTACGAGCAGTACTTC. V is TRBV21-1 and J is TRBJ2-7; whether TRBD1, the table's D call, matches the DNA was not checked. TRBV21-1 represents a pseudogene. This CDR3 contains 15 residues.

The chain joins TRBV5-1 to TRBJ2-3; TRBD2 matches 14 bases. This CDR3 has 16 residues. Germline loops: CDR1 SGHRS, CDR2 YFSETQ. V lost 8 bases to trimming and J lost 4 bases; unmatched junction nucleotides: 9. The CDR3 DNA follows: TGCGCCAGTGGACTAGCGGGAGGATATAGTTCAGATACGCAGTATTTT. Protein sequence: CASGLAGGYSSDTQYF.

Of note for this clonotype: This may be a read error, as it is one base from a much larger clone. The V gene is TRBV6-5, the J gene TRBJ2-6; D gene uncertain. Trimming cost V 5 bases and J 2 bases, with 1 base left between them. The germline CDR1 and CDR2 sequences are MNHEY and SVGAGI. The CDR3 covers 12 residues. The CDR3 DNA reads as TGTGCCAGCAGTACTGGGGCCAACGTCCTGACTTTC. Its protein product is CASSTGANVLTF.

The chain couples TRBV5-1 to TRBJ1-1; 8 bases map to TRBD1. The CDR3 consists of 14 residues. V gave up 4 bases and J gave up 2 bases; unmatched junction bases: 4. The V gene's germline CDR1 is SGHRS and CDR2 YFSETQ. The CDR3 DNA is TGCGCCAGCAGCACGGACAGGGCAAACACTGAAGCTTTCTTT. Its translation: CASSTDRANTEAFF.

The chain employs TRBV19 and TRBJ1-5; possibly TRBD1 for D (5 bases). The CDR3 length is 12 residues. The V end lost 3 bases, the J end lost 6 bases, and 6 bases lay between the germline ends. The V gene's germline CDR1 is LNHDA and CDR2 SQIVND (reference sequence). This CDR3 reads CASSIRAQPQHF. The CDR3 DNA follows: TGTGCCAGTAGTATCAGGGCTCAGCCCCAGCATTTT.

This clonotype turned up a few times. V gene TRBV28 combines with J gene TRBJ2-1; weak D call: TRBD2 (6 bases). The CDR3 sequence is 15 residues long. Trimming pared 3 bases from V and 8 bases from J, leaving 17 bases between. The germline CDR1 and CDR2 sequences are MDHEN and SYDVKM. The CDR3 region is CASSFLGTERYEQFF. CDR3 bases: TGTGCCAGCAGTTTTCTAGGGACTGAGCGCTATGAGCAGTTCTTC. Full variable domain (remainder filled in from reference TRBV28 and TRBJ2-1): DVKVTQSSRYLVKRTGEKVFLECVQDMDHENMFWYRQDPGLGLRLIYFSYDVKMKEKGDIPEGYSVSREKKERFSLILESASTNQTSMYLCASSFLGTERYEQFFGPGTRLTVL.

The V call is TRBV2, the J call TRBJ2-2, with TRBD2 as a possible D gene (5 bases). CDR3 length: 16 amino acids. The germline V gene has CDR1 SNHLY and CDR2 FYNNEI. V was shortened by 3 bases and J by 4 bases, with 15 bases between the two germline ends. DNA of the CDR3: TGTGCCAGCAGTGATGTCGGGAAGGGTGGCACCGGGGAGCTGTTTTTT. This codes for CASSDVGKGGTGELFF.

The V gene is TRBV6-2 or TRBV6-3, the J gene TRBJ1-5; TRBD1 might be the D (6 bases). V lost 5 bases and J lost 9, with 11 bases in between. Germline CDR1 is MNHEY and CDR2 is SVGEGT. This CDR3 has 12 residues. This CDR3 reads CASSPGAPPQHF. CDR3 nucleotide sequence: TGTGCCAGCAGTCCGGGGGCTCCGCCCCAGCATTTT.

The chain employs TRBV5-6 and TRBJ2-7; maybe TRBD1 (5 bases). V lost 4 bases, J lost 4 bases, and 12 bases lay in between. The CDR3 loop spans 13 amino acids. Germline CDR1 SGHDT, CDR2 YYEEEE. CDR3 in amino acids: CASSPGRAYEQYF. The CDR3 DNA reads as TGTGCCAGCAGCCCCGGCAGGGCTTACGAGCAGTACTTC.

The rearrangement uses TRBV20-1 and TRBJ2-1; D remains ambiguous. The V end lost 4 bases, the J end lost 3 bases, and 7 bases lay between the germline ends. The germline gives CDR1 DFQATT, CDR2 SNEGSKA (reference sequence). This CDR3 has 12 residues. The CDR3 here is CSAMDLYNEQFF. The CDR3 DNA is TGCAGTGCTATGGACCTCTACAATGAGCAGTTCTTC.